Only a few counts were recorded for the clone carrying this TCR beta chain. The data are from a study of patients and donors after allogeneic stem cell transplantation. This CDR3 contains 15 residues. The V segment lost 3 bases and the J segment 4 bases; nucleotides outside the gene matches: 5. One entry per CDR3 protein, called by TCRdb with MiXCR from the RT-PCR reads. The sample has 800,000 to 1,000,000 distinct CDR3 sequences, around 17% seen once. The genes are TRBV12-3 or TRBV12-4 and TRBJ1-2, with 10 bases matching TRBD1. The sequenced sample consisted of blood, either unsorted or a sorted T cell fraction (not recorded which). The TCR originated in a human donor who was either an allogeneic HSCT recipient or a stem cell or donor lymphocyte infusion donor (not recorded which). It is not recorded whose cells these are; they may come from a transplant donor. The CDR3: CASSLPGQGTYGYTF. In DNA form, the CDR3 reads TGTGCCAGCAGTTTGCCGGGACAGGGGACCTATGGCTACACCTTC.